The clone carrying this T cell receptor (beta chain) was seen a single time. This entry comes from a study of blood T cell repertoires in COVID-19. For the study at large: Specimens from acute and convalescent COVID-19 originated in the United States, Italy and Spain.

Method: immunoSEQ multiplex PCR; TCRdb's copy keeps in-frame clones and lacks some. The sample records a few hundred thousand clones, roughly nine tenths being singletons. CDR3 length equals 17 residues. CDR1 and CDR2 (germline): KGHSH, LQKENI. V shed 3 bases and J 2 bases; nucleotides not matched to a gene: 10. Sequenced sample: peripheral blood. The receptor was isolated from a man aged 18-30 years with active or convalescent COVID-19. The rearrangement joins TRBV18 to TRBJ2-5; 9 bases line up with TRBD1. CDR3 bases: TGTGCCAGCTCACCCCCCTCAGGGGACAGGGCACAAGAGACCCAGTACTTC. It encodes CASSPPSGDRAQETQYF.